This entry features one TCR beta chain sequence. This sample is drawn from a study of blood T cell repertoires in COVID-19. Study context: Spain, Italy and the United States supplied samples that represented acute and convalescent COVID-19. PBMCs, B-cell-depleted T cells, or T cells were the source of the cDNA or gDNA that made up the material.

V lost 3 bases and J lost 5, with 8 bases in between. Per the germline V gene, CDR1 is SGHNT and CDR2 is YENEEA. The CDR3 is 12 residues long. Original processing methods: For nucleated cells, counts were estimated from reference gene primer amplification. Assay used: immunoSEQ multiplex PCR; TCRdb lists only in-frame clones, some missing. V, J and clone size derive from that table, while D and trimming were established from the DNA sequence. The table has hundreds of thousands of clones, roughly 90% seen once. The chain links TRBV11-3 to TRBJ2-7; tentative D call: TRBD1 (5 bases). The sample taken for sequencing was peripheral blood. The source of this sequence is a woman aged 30 to 39 with acute or convalescent COVID-19. The CDR3, as DNA: TGTGCCAGCAGCTTGACGGACAACGAGCAGTACTTC. Translated, it gives CASSLTDNEQYF.